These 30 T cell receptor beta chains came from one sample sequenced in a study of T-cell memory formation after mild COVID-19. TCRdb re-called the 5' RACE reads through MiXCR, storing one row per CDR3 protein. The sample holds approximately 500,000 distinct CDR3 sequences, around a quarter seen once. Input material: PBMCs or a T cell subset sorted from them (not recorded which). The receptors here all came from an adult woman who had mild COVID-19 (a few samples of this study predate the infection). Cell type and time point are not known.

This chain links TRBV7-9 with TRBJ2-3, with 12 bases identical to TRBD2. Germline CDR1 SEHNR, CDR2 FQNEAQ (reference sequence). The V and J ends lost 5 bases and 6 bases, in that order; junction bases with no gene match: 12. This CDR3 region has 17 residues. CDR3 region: CASSPTRLAGAVDTQYF. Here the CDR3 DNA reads TGTGCCAGCAGCCCAACTCGACTAGCGGGAGCGGTTGATACGCAGTATTTT.

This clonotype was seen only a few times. For the CDR3, the DNA is TGTGCCACCAGCAGAGAAGCGGGACACTTCCAAGAGACCCAGTACTTC. This sequence encodes CATSREAGHFQETQYF. The chain couples TRBV15 to TRBJ2-5, with D possibly being TRBD2 (7 bases). V lost 0 bases, J lost 1 base, and 12 bases lay in between. CDR1 LNHNV and CDR2 YYDKDF come from the germline V gene (reference sequence). The CDR3 is 16 amino acids.

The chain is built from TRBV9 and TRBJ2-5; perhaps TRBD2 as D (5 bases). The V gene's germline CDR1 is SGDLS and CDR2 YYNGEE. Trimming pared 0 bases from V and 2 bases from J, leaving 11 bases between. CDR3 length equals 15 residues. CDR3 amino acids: CASSVEPEEQETQYF. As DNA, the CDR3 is TGTGCCAGCAGCGTAGAACCGGAGGAGCAAGAGACCCAGTACTTC. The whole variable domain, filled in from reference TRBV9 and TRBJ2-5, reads DSGVTQTPKHLITATGQRVTLRCSPRSGDLSVYWYQQSLDQGLQFLIQYYNGEERAKGNILERFSAQQFPDLHSELNLSSLELGDSALYFCASSVEPEEQETQYFGPGTRLLVL.

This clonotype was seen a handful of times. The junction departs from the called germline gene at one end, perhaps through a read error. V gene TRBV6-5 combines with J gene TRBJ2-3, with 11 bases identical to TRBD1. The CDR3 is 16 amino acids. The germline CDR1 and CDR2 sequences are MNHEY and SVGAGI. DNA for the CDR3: TGTGACAGCAGTTTAAGGACAGGGGGCCGGTCAGATACGCAGTATTTT. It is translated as CDSSLRTGGRSDTQYF.

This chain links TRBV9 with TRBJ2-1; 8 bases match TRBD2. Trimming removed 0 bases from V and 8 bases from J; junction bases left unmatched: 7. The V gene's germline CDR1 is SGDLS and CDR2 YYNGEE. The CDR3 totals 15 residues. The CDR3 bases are TGTGCCAGCAGCGTAGGCACTAGCGGAGAAGATGAGCAGTTCTTC. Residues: CASSVGTSGEDEQFF.

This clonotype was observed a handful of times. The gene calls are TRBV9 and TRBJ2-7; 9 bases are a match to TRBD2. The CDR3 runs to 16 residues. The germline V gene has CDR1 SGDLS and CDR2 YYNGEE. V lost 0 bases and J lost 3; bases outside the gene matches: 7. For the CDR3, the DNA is TGTGCCAGCAGCGTAGAAGAGGGGACTAGCCTCTACGAGCAGTACTTC. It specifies CASSVEEGTSLYEQYF.

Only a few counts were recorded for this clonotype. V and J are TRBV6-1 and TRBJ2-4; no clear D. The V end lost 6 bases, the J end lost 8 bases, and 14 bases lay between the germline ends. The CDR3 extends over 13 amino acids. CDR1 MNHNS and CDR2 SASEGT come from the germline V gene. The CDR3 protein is CASSQTIKDIQYF. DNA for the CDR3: TGTGCCAGCAGCCAGACAATAAAGGACATTCAGTACTTC.

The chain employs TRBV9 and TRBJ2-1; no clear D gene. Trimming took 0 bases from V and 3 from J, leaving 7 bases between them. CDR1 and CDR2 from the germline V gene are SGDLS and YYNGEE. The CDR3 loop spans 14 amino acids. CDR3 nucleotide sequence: TGTGCCAGCAGCGTAGACGGAGTCTACAATGAGCAGTTCTTC. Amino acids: CASSVDGVYNEQFF.

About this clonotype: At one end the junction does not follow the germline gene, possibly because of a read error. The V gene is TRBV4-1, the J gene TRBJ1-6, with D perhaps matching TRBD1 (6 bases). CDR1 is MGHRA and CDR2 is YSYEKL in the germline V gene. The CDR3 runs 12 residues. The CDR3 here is CASSQDHREMNF. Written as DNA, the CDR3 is TGCGCCAGCAGCCAAGACCACAGGGAGATGAACTTT.

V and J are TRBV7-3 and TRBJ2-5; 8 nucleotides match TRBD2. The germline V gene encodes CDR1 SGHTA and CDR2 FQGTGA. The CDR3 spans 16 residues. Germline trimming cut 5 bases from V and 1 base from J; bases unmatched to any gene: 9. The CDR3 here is CASSPLREVSQETQYF. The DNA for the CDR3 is TGTGCCAGCAGCCCCCTGCGGGAGGTGTCCCAAGAGACCCAGTACTTC. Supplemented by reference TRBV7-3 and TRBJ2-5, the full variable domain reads GAGVSQTPSNKVTEKGKYVELRCDPISGHTALYWYRQSLGQGPEFLIYFQGTGAADDSGLPNDRFFAVRPEGSVSTLKIQRTERGDSAVYLCASSPLREVSQETQYFGPGTRLLVL.

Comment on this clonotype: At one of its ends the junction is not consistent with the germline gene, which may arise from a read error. CDR3 sequence: CASILRGGDTQYF. The CDR3 nucleotides are TGTGCCAGCATTTTAAGGGGTGGGGATACGCAGTATTTT. The rearrangement links TRBV12-3 or TRBV12-4 to TRBJ2-3; perhaps TRBD1 as D (5 bases). CDR3 length: 13 amino acids.

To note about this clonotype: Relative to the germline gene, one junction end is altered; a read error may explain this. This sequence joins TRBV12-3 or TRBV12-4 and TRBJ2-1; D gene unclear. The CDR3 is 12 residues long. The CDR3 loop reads CASSLRVNEQSF. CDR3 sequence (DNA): TGTGCCAGCAGTTTAAGAGTGAATGAGCAGTCCTTC.

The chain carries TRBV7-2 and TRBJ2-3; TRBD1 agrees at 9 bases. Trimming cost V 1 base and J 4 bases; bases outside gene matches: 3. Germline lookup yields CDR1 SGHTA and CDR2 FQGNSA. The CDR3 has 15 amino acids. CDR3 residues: CASSLGGTGPDTQYF. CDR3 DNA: TGTGCCAGCAGCTTAGGTGGGACAGGGCCAGATACGCAGTATTTT.

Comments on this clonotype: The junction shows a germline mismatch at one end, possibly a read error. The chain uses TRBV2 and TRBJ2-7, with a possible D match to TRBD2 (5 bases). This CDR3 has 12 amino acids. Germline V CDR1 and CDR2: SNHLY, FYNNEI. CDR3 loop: CASSDKRAKKDF. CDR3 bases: TGTGCCAGCAGTGATAAGAGGGCCAAGAAGGACTTC.

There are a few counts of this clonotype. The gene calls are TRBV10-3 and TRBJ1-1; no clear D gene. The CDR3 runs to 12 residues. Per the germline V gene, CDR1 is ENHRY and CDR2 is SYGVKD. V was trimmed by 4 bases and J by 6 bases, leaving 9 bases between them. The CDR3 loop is CAISGSDAEAFF. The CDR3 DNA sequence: TGTGCCATCAGTGGTTCAGACGCTGAAGCTTTCTTT.

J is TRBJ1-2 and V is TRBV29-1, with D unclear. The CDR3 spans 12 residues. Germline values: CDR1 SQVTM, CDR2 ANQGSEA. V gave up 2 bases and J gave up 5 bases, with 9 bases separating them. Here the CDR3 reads CSVEWTAYGYTF. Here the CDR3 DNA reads TGCAGCGTTGAATGGACGGCATATGGCTACACCTTC.

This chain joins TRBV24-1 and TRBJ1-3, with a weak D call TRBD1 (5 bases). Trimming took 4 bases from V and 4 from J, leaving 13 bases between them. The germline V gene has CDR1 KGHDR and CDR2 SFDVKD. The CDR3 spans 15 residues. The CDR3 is CATSDSGTVGNTIYF. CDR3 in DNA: TGTGCCACCAGTGACTCCGGGACGGTAGGAAACACCATATATTTT.

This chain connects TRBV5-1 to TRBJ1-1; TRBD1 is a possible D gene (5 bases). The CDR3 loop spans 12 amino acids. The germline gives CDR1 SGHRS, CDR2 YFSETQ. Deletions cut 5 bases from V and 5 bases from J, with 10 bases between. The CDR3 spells CASRMGGTEAFF. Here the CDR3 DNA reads TGCGCCAGCAGGATGGGGGGAACTGAAGCTTTCTTT. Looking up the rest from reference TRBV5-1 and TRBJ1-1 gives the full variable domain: KAGVTQTPRYLIKTRGQQVTLSCSPISGHRSVSWYQQTPGQGLQFLFEYFSETQRNKGNFPGRFSGRQFSNSRSEMNVSTLELGDSALYLCASRMGGTEAFFGQGTRLTVV.

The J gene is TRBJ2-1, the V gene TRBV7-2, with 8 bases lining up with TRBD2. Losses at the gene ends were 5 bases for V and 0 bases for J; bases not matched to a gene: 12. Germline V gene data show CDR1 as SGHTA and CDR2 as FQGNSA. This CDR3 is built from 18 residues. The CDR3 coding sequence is TGTGCCAGCAGCCCCAGACTAGCGCAAGCGAGCTCCTACAATGAGCAGTTCTTC. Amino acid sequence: CASSPRLAQASSYNEQFF.

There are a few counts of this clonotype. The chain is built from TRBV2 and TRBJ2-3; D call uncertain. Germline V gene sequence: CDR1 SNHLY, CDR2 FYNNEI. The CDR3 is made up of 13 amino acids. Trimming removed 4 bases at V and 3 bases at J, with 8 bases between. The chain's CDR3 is CASSVESTDTQYF. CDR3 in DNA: TGTGCCAGCAGTGTTGAAAGTACAGATACGCAGTATTTT.

CDR3 in DNA: TGTGCCACCAGTGATTCCCACGAGGAAGCGACAGGGGTCCGCTACGAGCAGTACTTC. Encoded protein: CATSDSHEEATGVRYEQYF. This rearrangement joins TRBV24-1 to TRBJ2-7, with 8 bases lining up with TRBD1. The V segment lost 2 bases and the J segment 3 bases; nucleotides outside the gene matches: 17. The CDR3 is made up of 19 amino acids. Germline loops: CDR1 KGHDR, CDR2 SFDVKD.

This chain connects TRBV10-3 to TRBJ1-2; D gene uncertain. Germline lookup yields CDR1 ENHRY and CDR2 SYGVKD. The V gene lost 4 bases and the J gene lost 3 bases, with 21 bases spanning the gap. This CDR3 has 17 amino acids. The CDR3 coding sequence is TGTGCCATCAGTGGGAGGCTAGGCAGCAGCAATGACTATGGCTACACCTTC. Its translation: CAISGRLGSSNDYGYTF.

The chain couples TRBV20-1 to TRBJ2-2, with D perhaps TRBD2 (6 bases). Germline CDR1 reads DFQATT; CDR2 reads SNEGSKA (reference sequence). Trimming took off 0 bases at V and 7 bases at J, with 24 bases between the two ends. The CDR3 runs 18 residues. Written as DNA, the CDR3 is TGCAGTGCTAGAGATTTGGGGACTCGATCTAAAACCGGCGGGGAGCTGTTTTTT. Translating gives CSARDLGTRSKTGGELFF.

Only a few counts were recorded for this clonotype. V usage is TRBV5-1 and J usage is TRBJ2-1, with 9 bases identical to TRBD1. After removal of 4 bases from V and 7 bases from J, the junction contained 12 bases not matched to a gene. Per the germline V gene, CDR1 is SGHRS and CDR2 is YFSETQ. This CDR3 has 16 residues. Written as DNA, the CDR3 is TGCGCCAGCAGCCCACCGGACAGGGGAGATAAGAATGAGCAGTTCTTC. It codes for CASSPPDRGDKNEQFF.

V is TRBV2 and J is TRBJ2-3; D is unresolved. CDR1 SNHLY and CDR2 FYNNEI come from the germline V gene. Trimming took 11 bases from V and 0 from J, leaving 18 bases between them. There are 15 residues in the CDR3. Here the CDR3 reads CAFRLGGSSTDTQYF. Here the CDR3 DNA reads TGTGCCTTCAGGCTGGGCGGATCAAGCACAGATACGCAGTATTTT.

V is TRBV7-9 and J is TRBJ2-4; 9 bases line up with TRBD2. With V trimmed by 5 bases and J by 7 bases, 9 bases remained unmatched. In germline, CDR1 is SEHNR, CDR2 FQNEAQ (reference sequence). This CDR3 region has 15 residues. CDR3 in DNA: TGTGCCAGCAGCCCCGCGGCTGGACTAGCGAACATTCAGTACTTC. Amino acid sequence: CASSPAAGLANIQYF.

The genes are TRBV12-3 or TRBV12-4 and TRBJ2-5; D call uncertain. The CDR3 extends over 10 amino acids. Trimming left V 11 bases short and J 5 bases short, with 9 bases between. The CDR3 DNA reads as TGTGCCTCTCCCAGGGAGACCCAGTACTTC. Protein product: CASPRETQYF.

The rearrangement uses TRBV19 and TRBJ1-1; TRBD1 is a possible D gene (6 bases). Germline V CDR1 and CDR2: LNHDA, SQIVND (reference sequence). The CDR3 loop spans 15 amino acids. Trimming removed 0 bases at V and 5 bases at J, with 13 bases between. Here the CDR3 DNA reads TGTGCCAGTAGTATAGATCGTAGAGGGGGGACTGAAGCTTTCTTT. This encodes CASSIDRRGGTEAFF.

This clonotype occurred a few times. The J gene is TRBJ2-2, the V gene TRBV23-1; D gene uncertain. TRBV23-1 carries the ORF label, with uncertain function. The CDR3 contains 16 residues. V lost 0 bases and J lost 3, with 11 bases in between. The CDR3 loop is CASSQSNKEYTGELFF. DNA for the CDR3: TGCGCCAGCAGTCAATCGAACAAGGAGTACACCGGGGAGCTGTTTTTT.

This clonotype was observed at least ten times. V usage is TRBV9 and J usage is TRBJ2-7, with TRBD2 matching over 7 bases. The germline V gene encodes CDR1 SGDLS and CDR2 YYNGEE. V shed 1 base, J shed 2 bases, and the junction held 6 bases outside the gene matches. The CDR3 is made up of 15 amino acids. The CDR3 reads CASSVLPSGTYEQYF. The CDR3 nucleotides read TGTGCCAGCAGCGTACTTCCTAGCGGTACCTACGAGCAGTACTTC. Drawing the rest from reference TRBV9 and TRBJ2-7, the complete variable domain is DSGVTQTPKHLITATGQRVTLRCSPRSGDLSVYWYQQSLDQGLQFLIQYYNGEERAKGNILERFSAQQFPDLHSELNLSSLELGDSALYFCASSVLPSGTYEQYFGPGTRLTVT.